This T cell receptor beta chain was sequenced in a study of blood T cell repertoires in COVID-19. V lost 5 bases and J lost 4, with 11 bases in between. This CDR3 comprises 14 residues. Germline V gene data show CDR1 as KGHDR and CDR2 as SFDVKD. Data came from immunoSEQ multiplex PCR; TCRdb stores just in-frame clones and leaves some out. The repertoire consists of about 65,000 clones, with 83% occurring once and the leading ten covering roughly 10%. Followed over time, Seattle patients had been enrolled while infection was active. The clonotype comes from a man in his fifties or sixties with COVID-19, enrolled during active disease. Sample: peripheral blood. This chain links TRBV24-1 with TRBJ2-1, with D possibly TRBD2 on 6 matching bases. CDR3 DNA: TGTGCCACCAGTGTAAGGGAGGATTACAATGAGCAGTTCTTC. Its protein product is CATSVREDYNEQFF.